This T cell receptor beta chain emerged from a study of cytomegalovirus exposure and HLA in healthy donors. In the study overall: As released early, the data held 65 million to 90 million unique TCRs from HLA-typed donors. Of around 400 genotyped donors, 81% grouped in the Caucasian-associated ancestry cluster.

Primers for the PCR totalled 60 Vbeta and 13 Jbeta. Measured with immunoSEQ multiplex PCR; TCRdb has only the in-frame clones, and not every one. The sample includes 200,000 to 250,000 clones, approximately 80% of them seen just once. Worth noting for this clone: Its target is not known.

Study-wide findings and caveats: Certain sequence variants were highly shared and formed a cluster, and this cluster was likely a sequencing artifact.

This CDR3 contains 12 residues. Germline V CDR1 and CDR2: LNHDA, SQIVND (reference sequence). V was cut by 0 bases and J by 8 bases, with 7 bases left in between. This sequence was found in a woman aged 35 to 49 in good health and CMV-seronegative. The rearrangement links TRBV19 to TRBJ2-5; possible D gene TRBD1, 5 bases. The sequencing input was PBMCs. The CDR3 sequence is CASSIDRGTQYF. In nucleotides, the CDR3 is TGTGCCAGTAGTATAGATAGGGGCACCCAGTACTTC.